The 22 T cell receptor beta chains reported below all come from one sample, sequenced in a study of T-cell reconstitution after alpha-beta-depleted transplantation in children. This sample's TCRbeta library carried unique molecular identifier barcodes. TCRdb called the PCR reads again in MiXCR, with one record for every CDR3 protein. The profile shows approximately 430,000 distinct CDR3 sequences, 15% to 20% of them singletons. The specimen comprised PBMCs, mostly from graft donor cells, sampled 360 days after TCRalphabeta/CD19-depleted stem cell transplant. The receptors stem from a boy younger than two who had a stem cell transplant for Wiskott-Aldrich syndrome, so the T cells may come from the graft donor.

The chain couples TRBV12-3 or TRBV12-4 to TRBJ1-5; maybe TRBD1 (5 bases). The CDR3 has 16 amino acids. V was shortened by 3 bases and J by 0 bases, with 12 bases between the two germline ends. The CDR3 region is CASSFKGLLSNQPQHF. In DNA, the CDR3 is TGTGCCAGCAGTTTTAAGGGACTCCTTAGCAATCAGCCCCAGCATTTT.

Only a few counts were recorded for this clonotype. The chain uses TRBV13 and TRBJ2-5, with 7 bases matching TRBD2. This CDR3 spans 14 amino acids. The germline V gene has CDR1 PRHDT and CDR2 FYEKMQ (reference sequence). Trimming cost V 6 bases and J 4 bases; bases outside gene matches: 8. The chain's CDR3 is CASRRAGVAETQYF. The DNA of the CDR3 is TGTGCCAGCAGAAGGGCGGGAGTGGCAGAGACCCAGTACTTC.

The chain employs TRBV7-2 and TRBJ2-5; 11 bases are shared with TRBD2. V lost 0 bases, J lost 1 base, and 7 bases stayed unmatched. The CDR3 runs to 18 residues. The germline gives CDR1 SGHTA, CDR2 FQGNSA. CDR3 bases: TGTGCCAGCAGCTTAGCGCCCCGACTAGCGGGGTTCCAAGAGACCCAGTACTTC. This encodes CASSLAPRLAGFQETQYF.

The rearrangement joins TRBV6-1 to TRBJ2-2; D uncertain. V dropped 5 bases and J dropped 0 bases, with 10 bases sitting between them. The germline V gene encodes CDR1 MNHNS and CDR2 SASEGT. The CDR3 consists of 15 residues. CDR3 in DNA: TGTGCCAGCAGTCTATTTAGGGCGAACACCGGGGAGCTGTTTTTT. Amino acid sequence: CASSLFRANTGELFF.

In regard to this clonotype: One end of the junction is discordant with germline, which a read error may explain. The rearrangement joins TRBV6-2 or TRBV6-3 to TRBJ2-2; 13 nucleotides align to TRBD2. Germline-derived CDR1 and CDR2 are MNHEY and SVGEGT. CDR3 length equals 17 residues. The CDR3 bases are TGTGCCAGCAGCCCGGGGACTAGCGGGGCGAACACCAGGGAGCTGTTTTTT. As protein: CASSPGTSGANTRELFF.

V is TRBV28 and J is TRBJ2-3; perhaps TRBD2 as D (6 bases). The V end lost 5 bases, the J end lost 6 bases, and 18 bases lay between the germline ends. Germline CDR1 is MDHEN and CDR2 is SYDVKM. The CDR3 consists of 15 residues. This CDR3 is CASSTTSLWQDTQYF. In DNA form, the CDR3 reads TGTGCCAGCAGTACCACTAGCTTGTGGCAGGATACGCAGTATTTT.

This clonotype turned up a few times. V usage is TRBV12-3 or TRBV12-4 and J usage is TRBJ2-1, with 9 bases matching TRBD2. CDR3 length equals 16 residues. The J segment lost 2 bases and the V segment lost 5 bases, leaving 7 bases of the junction unmatched. CDR3 bases: TGTGCCAGCAGTCCTAATAGCGGGAGTGCCTACAATGAGCAGTTCTTC. This gives the protein CASSPNSGSAYNEQFF.

This clonotype was recorded a few times. This chain links TRBV7-9 with TRBJ2-7; TRBD2 is a possible D gene (5 bases). The V and J ends lost 0 bases and 4 bases respectively, with 16 bases between them. This CDR3 spans 16 amino acids. Per the germline V gene, CDR1 is SEHNR and CDR2 is FQNEAQ (reference sequence). CDR3 coding DNA: TGTGCCAGCAGCTTAGCCTACGGACTCTCAGGATACGAGCAGTACTTC. It yields the protein CASSLAYGLSGYEQYF.

The genes are TRBV9 and TRBJ2-1, with 8 bases aligning to TRBD2. After removal of 0 bases from V and 3 bases from J, the junction contained 2 bases not matched to a gene. Germline V gives CDR1 SGDLS, CDR2 YYNGEE. The CDR3 is 15 residues long. CDR3 residues: CASSVGSGNYNEQFF. As DNA, the CDR3 is TGTGCCAGCAGCGTAGGTAGCGGGAACTACAATGAGCAGTTCTTC.

This clonotype was counted only a few times. The chain employs TRBV7-9 and TRBJ2-1; no firm D call. V was clipped by 4 bases and J by 5 bases, with 9 bases between them. This CDR3 is built from 13 residues. The germline gives CDR1 SEHNR, CDR2 FQNEAQ (reference sequence). The CDR3 bases are TGTGCCAGCAGCTCGCCGGGCCACAATGAGCAGTTCTTC. Its translation is CASSSPGHNEQFF.

This sequence joins TRBV6-5 and TRBJ2-2, with 9 bases identical to TRBD2. V lost 2 bases to trimming and J lost 7 bases; unmatched junction nucleotides: 14. CDR1 and CDR2 from the germline V gene are MNHEY and SVGAGI. CDR3 size: 18 residues. The CDR3 nucleotides read TGTGCCAGCAGTTACCTGCCGGGACTAGCTGTCGTCGGCGGGGAGCTGTTTTTT. Its translation: CASSYLPGLAVVGGELFF.

The chain has TRBV20-1 and TRBJ2-7; D might be TRBD1 (5 bases). The CDR3 covers 15 residues. Germline V gene data show CDR1 as DFQATT and CDR2 as SNEGSKA (reference sequence). V was shortened by 1 base and J by 4 bases, with 17 bases between the two germline ends. CDR3 DNA sequence: TGCAGTGCTAGAGTGGCAGGGCGGAATCCGTACGAGCAGTACTTC. Protein sequence: CSARVAGRNPYEQYF.

This clonotype came up a few times. V usage is TRBV20-1 and J usage is TRBJ2-2; D call uncertain. V shed 6 bases and J shed 1 base, with 12 bases lying between them. The CDR3 contains 14 residues. The germline gives CDR1 DFQATT, CDR2 SNEGSKA (reference sequence). The CDR3 region has the DNA TGCAGTGCGTCGAGCACTTTGAACACCGGGGAGCTGTTTTTT. As protein: CSASSTLNTGELFF.

This clonotype showed up just a few times. The V and J genes are TRBV20-1 and TRBJ2-5; 10 bases are a match to TRBD2. The CDR3 loop spans 17 amino acids. Germline V CDR1 and CDR2: DFQATT, SNEGSKA (reference sequence). Trimming cost V 5 bases and J 2 bases; bases outside gene matches: 14. The CDR3 loop reads CSAHVYWTSGVQETQYF. In nucleotides, the CDR3 is TGCAGTGCTCACGTTTATTGGACTAGCGGCGTACAAGAGACCCAGTACTTC.

The V gene is TRBV29-1, the J gene TRBJ2-5; possibly TRBD2 for D (7 bases). Trimming removed 0 bases at V and 0 bases at J, with 17 bases between. CDR1 and CDR2 (germline): SQVTM, ANQGSEA. This CDR3 is built from 17 residues. CDR3 nucleotides: TGCAGCGTTGAAGATCCGGTCGCGGGGGCGTACCAAGAGACCCAGTACTTC. It is translated as CSVEDPVAGAYQETQYF.

This clonotype was seen only a few times. The gene calls are TRBV10-3 and TRBJ1-1, with D perhaps TRBD1 (5 bases). V dropped 5 bases and J dropped 5 bases, with 12 bases sitting between them. The germline V gene has CDR1 ENHRY and CDR2 SYGVKD. The CDR3 runs 13 residues. CDR3 nucleotide sequence: TGTGCCATCAGTACCGGGGGGAAGACTGAAGCTTTCTTT. It encodes CAISTGGKTEAFF.

The gene calls are TRBV21-1 and TRBJ2-3; the table's D call, TRBD1, was not checked against the DNA. TRBV21-1 is a pseudogene locus. This CDR3 has 16 residues. CDR3: CASSDPWGNLSDTQYF. The CDR3, as DNA: TGTGCCAGCAGCGACCCCTGGGGCAACCTTTCGGATACGCAGTATTTT.

This clonotype has a handful of counts. The chain recombines TRBV7-2 with TRBJ2-3; 8 bases are a match to TRBD2. The ends lost 0 bases at V and 5 bases at J; junction bases unmatched: 7. The germline gives CDR1 SGHTA, CDR2 FQGNSA. The CDR3 contains 16 residues. The CDR3 protein is CASSLAPAGVVDTQYF. As DNA, the CDR3 is TGTGCCAGCAGCTTAGCTCCAGCGGGAGTGGTAGATACGCAGTATTTT.

The sample holds a few counts of this clonotype. The chain employs TRBV10-3 and TRBJ2-5; the D gene could be TRBD1 or TRBD2 (6 bases each). The CDR3 is 13 amino acids. V shed 6 bases and J shed 4 bases, with 12 bases lying between them. The germline V gene encodes CDR1 ENHRY and CDR2 SYGVKD. The CDR3 nucleotides read TGTGCCATCAGCCTCAGGGGAGGAGAGACCCAGTACTTC. This gives the protein CAISLRGGETQYF.

This clonotype was counted a few times. The chain is built from TRBV12-3 or TRBV12-4 and TRBJ2-7, with 12 bases that match TRBD1. After removal of 5 bases from V and 5 bases from J, the junction contained 7 bases not matched to a gene. This CDR3 comprises 15 residues. The CDR3 spells CASSPGGQGAHEQYF. The CDR3, as DNA: TGTGCCAGCAGTCCAGGGGGACAGGGGGCCCACGAGCAGTACTTC.

The gene calls are TRBV12-3 or TRBV12-4 and TRBJ2-5, with 7 bases aligning to TRBD1. The CDR3 totals 14 residues. V lost 9 bases to trimming and J lost 5 bases; unmatched junction nucleotides: 12. Here the CDR3 reads CASNNNRGRETQYF. The CDR3 DNA is TGTGCCAGTAACAACAACAGGGGCCGGGAGACCCAGTACTTC.

J is TRBJ2-3 and V is TRBV12-3 or TRBV12-4, with a tentative D call TRBD2 (8 bases). This CDR3 spans 15 amino acids. V was clipped by 6 bases and J by 1 base, with 14 bases between them. The CDR3 nucleotides read TGTGCCAGCAGCGTAGCGGGGACAGGCACAGATACGCAGTATTTT. This gives the protein CASSVAGTGTDTQYF.